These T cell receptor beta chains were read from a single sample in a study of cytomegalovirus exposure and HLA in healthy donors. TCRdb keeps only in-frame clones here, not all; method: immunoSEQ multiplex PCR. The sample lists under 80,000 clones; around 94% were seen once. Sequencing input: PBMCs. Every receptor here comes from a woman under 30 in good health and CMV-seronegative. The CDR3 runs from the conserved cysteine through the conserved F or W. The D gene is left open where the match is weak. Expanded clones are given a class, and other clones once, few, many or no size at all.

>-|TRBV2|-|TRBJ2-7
CASSEATGTSDLSYEQYF
TGTGCCAGCAGTGAAGCGACGGGTACGAGCGACCTATCCTACGAGCAGTACTTC
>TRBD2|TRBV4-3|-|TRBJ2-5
CASSQRLAGQETQYF
TGCGCCAGCAGCCAACGACTAGCGGGGCAAGAGACCCAGTACTTC
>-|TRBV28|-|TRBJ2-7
CASSFRELRRAQYF
TGTGCCAGCAGTTTCCGGGAGCTGCGGCGTGCGCAGTACTTC
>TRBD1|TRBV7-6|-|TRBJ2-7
CASSLGQRPYEQYF
TGTGCCAGCAGCTTGGGACAGCGGCCCTACGAGCAGTACTTC
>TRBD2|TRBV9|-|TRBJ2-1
CASSPWTSGGISYNEQFF
TGTGCCAGCAGCCCATGGACTAGCGGGGGAATCTCCTACAATGAGCAGTTCTTC
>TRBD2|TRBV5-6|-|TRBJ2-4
CASRKGPAGAQNIQYF
TGTGCCAGCAGGAAGGGTCCAGCGGGGGCCCAAAACATTCAGTACTTC
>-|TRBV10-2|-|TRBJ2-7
CASSRDYEQYF
TGCGCCAGCAGCCGGGACTACGAGCAGTACTTC
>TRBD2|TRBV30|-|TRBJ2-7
CAGTSGGYEQYF
TGTGCCGGGACTAGCGGGGGCTACGAGCAGTACTTC
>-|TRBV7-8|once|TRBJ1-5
CASSPNSGRGQPQHF
TGTGCCAGCAGCCCAAACTCGGGGCGGGGTCAGCCCCAGCATTTT
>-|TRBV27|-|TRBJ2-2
CASSLQGWVLGSTNTGELFF
TGTGCCAGCAGTTTACAGGGGTGGGTATTGGGGAGTACGAACACCGGGGAGCTGTTTTTT
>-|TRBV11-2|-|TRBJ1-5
CASSTRTASEPQHF
TGTGCCAGCAGCACCCGGACAGCTTCGGAGCCCCAGCATTTT
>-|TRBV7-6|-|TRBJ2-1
CASSTWGFNEQFF
TGTGCCAGCAGCACATGGGGCTTCAATGAGCAGTTCTTC
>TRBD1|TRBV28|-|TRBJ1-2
CASRPTQDRAGYTF
TGTGCCAGCAGACCAACCCAGGACAGGGCTGGCTACACCTTC
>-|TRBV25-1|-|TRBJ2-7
CASSEYLQEQYF
TGTGCCAGCAGTGAATATTTACAGGAGCAGTACTTC
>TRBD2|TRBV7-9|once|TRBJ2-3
CASSFSAGVGTDTQYF
TGTGCCAGCAGCTTCTCAGCGGGAGTTGGCACAGATACGCAGTATTTT
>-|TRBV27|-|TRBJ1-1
CASSPRGGGKTEAFF
TGTGCCAGCAGCCCCCGTGGGGGGGGGAAGACTGAAGCTTTCTTT
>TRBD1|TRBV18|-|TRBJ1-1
CASSPTGPPGVNTEAFF
TGTGCCAGCTCACCGACAGGGCCCCCCGGGGTGAACACTGAAGCTTTCTTT
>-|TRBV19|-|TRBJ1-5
CASNSRGSNQPQHF
TGTGCCAGTAACTCACGGGGTAGCAATCAGCCCCAGCATTTT